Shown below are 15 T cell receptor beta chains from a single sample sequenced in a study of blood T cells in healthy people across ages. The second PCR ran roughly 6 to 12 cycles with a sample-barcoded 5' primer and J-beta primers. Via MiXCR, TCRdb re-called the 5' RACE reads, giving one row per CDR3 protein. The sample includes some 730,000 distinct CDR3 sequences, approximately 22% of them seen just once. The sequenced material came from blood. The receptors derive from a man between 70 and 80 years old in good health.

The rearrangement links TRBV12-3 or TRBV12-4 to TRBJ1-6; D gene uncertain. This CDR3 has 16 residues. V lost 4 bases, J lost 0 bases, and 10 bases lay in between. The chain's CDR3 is CASSSLLSSYNSPLHF. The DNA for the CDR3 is TGTGCCAGCAGTTCGCTTCTTAGCTCCTATAATTCACCCCTCCACTTT.

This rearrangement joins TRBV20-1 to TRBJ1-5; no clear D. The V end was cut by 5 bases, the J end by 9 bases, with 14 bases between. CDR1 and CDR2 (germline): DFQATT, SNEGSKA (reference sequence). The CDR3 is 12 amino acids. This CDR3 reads CSAAYTRAPQHF. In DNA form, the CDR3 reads TGCAGTGCTGCCTACACTCGTGCGCCCCAGCATTTT.

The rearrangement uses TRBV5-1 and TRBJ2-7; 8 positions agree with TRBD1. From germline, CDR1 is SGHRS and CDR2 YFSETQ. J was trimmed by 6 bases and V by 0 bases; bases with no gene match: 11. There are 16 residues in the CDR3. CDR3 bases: TGCGCCAGCAGCTTGGCCCCGGACAGGGATGGTCTCGAGCAGTACTTC. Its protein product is CASSLAPDRDGLEQYF.

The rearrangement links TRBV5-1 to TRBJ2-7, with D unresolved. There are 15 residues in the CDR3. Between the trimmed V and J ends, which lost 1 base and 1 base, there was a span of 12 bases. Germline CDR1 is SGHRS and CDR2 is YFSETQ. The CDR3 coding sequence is TGCGCCAGCAGCTTGACTTTGGCCGGATCCTACGAGCAGTACTTC. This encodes CASSLTLAGSYEQYF.

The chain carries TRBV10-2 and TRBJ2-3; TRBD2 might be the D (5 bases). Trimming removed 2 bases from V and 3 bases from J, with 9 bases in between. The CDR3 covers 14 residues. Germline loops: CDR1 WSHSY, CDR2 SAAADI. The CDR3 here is CASSEETTTDTQYF. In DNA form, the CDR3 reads TGCGCCAGCAGTGAGGAGACTACAACAGATACGCAGTATTTT.

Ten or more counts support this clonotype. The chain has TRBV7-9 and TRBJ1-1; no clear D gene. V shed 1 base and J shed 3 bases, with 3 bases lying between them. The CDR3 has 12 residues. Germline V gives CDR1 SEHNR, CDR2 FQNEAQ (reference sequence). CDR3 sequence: CASSLEYTEAFF. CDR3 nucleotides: TGTGCCAGCAGCTTAGAATACACTGAAGCTTTCTTT.

CDR3 nucleotides: TGTGCCAGCAGTTCAGACCCTTACAGGGGCGGTAATTCACCCCTCCACTTT. Translating gives CASSSDPYRGGNSPLHF. V is TRBV12-3 or TRBV12-4 and J is TRBJ1-6, with 7 bases lining up with TRBD1. CDR3 size: 17 residues. Losses at the gene ends were 4 bases for V and 6 bases for J; bases not matched to a gene: 12.

As DNA, the CDR3 is TGCGCCAGCAGCTCTGCCGAGACCTCCTACAATGAGCAGTTCTTC. Protein product: CASSSAETSYNEQFF. The genes are TRBV5-1 and TRBJ2-1; D unclear. V lost 3 bases to trimming and J lost 0 bases, with 10 bases between them. The CDR3 loop spans 15 amino acids. Germline V lookup: CDR1 SGHRS, CDR2 YFSETQ.

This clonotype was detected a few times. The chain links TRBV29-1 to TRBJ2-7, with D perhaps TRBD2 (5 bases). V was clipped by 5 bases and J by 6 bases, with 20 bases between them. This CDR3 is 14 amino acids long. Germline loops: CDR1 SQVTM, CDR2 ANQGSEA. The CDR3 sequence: CSVQPSPGSGEQYF. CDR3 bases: TGCAGCGTTCAACCTTCCCCGGGGTCCGGCGAGCAGTACTTC.

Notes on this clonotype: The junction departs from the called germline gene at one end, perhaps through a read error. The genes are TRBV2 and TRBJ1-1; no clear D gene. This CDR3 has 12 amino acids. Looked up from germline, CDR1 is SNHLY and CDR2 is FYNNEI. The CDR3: CACSEMSTEAFF. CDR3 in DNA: TGTGCCTGCAGTGAAATGAGCACTGAAGCTTTCTTT.

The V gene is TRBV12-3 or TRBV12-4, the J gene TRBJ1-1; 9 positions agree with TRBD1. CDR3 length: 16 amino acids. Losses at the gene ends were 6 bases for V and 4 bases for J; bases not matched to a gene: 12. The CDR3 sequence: CASSPPLGQGSTEAFF. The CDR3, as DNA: TGTGCCAGCAGCCCGCCCCTGGGACAGGGATCCACTGAAGCTTTCTTT.

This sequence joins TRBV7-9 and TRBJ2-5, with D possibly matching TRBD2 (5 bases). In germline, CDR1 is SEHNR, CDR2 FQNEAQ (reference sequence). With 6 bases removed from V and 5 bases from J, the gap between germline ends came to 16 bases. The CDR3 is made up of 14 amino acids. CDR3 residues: CASRPRTPPETQYF. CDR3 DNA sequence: TGTGCCAGCAGACCCAGGACTCCCCCGGAGACCCAGTACTTC.

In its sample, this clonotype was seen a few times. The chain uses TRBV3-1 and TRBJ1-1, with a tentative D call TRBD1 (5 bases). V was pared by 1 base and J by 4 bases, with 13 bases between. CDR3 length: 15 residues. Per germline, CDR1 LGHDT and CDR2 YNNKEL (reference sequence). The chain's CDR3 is CASSQGLWGFTEAFF. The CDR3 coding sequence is TGTGCCAGCAGCCAAGGTTTGTGGGGCTTCACTGAAGCTTTCTTT.

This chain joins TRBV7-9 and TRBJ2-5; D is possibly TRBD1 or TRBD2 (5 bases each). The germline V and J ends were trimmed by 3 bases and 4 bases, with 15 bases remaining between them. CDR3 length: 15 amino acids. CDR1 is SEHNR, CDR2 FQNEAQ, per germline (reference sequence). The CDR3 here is CASSFGTSLGETQYF. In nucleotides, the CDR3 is TGTGCCAGCAGCTTCGGGACCAGCTTGGGAGAGACCCAGTACTTC.

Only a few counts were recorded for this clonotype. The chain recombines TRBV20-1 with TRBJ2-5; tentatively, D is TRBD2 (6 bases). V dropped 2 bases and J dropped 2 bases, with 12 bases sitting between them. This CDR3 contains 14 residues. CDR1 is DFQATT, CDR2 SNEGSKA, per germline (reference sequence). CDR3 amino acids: CSARWGDWQETQYF. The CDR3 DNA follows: TGCAGTGCTAGATGGGGGGACTGGCAAGAGACCCAGTACTTC.